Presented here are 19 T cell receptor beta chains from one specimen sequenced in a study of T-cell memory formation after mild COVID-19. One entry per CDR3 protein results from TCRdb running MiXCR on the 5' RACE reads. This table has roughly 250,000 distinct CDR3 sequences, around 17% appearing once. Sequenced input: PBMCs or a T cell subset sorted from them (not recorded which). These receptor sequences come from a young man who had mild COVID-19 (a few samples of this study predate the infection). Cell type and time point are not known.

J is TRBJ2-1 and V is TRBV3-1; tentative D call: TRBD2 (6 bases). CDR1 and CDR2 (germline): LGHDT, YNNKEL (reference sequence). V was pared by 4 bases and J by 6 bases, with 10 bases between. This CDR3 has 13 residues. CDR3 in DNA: TGTGCCAGCAGCCGGGTGCGGGGCAATGAGCAGTTCTTC. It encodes CASSRVRGNEQFF.

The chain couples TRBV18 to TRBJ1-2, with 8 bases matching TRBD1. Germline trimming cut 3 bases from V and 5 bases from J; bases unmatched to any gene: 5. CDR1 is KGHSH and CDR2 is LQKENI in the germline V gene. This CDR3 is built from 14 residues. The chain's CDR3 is CASSPQGAVYGYTF. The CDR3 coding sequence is TGTGCCAGCTCACCGCAGGGGGCAGTGTATGGCTACACCTTC. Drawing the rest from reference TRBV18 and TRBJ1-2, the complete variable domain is NAGVMQNPRHLVRRRGQEARLRCSPMKGHSHVYWYRQLPEEGLKFMVYLQKENIIDESGMPKERFSAEFPKEGPSILRIQQVVRGDSAAYFCASSPQGAVYGYTFGSGTRLTVV.

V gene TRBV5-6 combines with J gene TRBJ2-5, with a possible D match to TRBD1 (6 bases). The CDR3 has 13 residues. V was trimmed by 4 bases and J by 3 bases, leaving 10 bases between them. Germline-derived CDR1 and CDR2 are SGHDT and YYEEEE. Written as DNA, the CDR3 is TGTGCCAGCAGCCTAACAGGGAAAGAGACCCAGTACTTC. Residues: CASSLTGKETQYF. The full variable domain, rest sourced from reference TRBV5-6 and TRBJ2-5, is DAGVTQSPTHLIKTRGQQVTLRCSPKSGHDTVSWYQQALGQGPQFIFQYYEEEERQRGNFPDRFSGHQFPNYSSELNVNALLLGDSALYLCASSLTGKETQYFGPGTRLLVL.

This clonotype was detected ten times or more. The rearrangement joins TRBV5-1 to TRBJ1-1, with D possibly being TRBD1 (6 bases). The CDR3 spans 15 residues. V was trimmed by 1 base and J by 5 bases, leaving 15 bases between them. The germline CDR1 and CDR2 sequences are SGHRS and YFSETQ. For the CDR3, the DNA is TGCGCCAGCAGCTTGCGGGGGGCGAGTCGGACTGAAGCTTTCTTT. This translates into CASSLRGASRTEAFF.

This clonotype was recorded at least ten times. Here the CDR3 reads CASSQGPGETQYF. CDR3 sequence (DNA): TGTGCCAGCAGCCAGGGGCCCGGGGAGACCCAGTACTTC. The V call is TRBV4-2, the J call TRBJ2-5; weak D call: TRBD1 (5 bases). Germline CDR1 reads LGHNA; CDR2 reads YNFKEQ. This CDR3 comprises 13 residues. The germline V and J ends were trimmed by 3 bases and 5 bases, with 10 bases remaining between them.

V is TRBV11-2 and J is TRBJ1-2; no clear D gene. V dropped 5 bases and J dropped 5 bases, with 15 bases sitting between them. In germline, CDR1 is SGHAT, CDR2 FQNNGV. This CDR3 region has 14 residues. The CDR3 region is CASSPWATLYGYTF. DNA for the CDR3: TGTGCCAGCAGCCCATGGGCTACGTTATATGGCTACACCTTC.

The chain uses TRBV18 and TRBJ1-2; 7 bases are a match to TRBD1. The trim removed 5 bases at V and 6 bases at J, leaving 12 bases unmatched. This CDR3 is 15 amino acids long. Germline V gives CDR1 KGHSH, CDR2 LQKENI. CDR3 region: CASSSLTGSGDGYTF. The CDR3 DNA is TGTGCCAGCTCATCCTTGACAGGGTCAGGTGATGGCTACACCTTC.

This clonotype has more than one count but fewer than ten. The CDR3: CASSLASAGWSGYTF. The CDR3 DNA reads TGTGCCAGCAGCTTAGCGTCGGCGGGTTGGAGTGGCTACACCTTC. The chain carries TRBV7-2 and TRBJ1-2, with no clear D. Looked up from germline, CDR1 is SGHTA and CDR2 is FQGNSA. Trimming pared 0 bases from V and 7 bases from J, leaving 15 bases between. The CDR3 is 15 amino acids.

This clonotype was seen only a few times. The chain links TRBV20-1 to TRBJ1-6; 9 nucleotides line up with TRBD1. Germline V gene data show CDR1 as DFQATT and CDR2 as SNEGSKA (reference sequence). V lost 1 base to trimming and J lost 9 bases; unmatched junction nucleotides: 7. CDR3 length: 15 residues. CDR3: CSARVPGQGLSPLHF. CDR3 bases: TGCAGTGCTAGAGTTCCGGGACAGGGACTTTCACCCCTCCACTTT.

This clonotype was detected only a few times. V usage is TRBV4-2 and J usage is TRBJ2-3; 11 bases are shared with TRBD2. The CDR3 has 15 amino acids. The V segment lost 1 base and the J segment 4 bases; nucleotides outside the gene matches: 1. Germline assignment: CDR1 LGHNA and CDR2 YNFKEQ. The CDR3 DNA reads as TGTGCCAGCAGCCAAGTAGCGGGGGGGGCAGATACGCAGTATTTT. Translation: CASSQVAGGADTQYF.

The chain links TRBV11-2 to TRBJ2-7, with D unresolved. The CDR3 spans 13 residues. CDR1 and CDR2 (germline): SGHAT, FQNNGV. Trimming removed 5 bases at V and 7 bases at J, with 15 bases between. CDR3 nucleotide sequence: TGTGCCAGCAGCCCCTGGCATTTCGGGGAGCAGTACTTC. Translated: CASSPWHFGEQYF.

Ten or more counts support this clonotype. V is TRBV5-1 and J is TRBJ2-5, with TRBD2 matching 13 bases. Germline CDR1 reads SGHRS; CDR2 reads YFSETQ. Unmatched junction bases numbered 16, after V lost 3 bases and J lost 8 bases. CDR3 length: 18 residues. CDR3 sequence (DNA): TGCGCCAGCAGCTGGAGGACTAGCGGGGGACCCACGGGGGAAACCCAGTACTTC. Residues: CASSWRTSGGPTGETQYF.

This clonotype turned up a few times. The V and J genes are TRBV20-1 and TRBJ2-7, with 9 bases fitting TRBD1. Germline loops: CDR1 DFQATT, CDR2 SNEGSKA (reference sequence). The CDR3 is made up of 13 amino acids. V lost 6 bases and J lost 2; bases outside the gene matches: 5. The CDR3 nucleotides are TGCAGTGCAGCGGGACAGGGTCCCTACGAGCAGTACTTC. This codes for CSAAGQGPYEQYF.

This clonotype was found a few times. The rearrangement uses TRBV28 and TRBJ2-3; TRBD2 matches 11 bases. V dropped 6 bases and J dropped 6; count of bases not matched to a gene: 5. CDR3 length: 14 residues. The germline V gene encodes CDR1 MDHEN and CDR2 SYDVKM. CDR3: CASRELAGGDTQYF. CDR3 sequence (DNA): TGTGCCAGCAGGGAGCTAGCGGGGGGTGATACGCAGTATTTT.

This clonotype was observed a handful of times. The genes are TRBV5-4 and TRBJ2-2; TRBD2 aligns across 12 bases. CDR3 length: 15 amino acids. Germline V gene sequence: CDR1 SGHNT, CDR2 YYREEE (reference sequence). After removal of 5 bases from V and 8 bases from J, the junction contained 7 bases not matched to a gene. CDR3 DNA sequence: TGTGCCAGCAGGCTGACTAGCGGGGGAGTGGGGGAGCTGTTTTTT. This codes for CASRLTSGGVGELFF.

CDR3 nucleotides: TGTGCCAGCAGTATTAGCGGGAGTCAGAACGAGCAGTACTTC. Translating gives CASSISGSQNEQYF. The chain is built from TRBV27 and TRBJ2-7, with 9 bases identical to TRBD2. CDR1 is MNHEY, CDR2 SMNVEV, per germline (reference sequence). V was pared by 5 bases and J by 5 bases, with 7 bases of the junction left unmatched. The CDR3 extends over 14 amino acids.

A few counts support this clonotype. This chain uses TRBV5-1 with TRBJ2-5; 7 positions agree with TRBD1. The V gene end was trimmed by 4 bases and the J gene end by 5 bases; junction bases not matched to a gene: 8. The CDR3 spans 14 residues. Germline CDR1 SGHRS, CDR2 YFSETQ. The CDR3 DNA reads TGCGCCAGCAGCACGCAGACAGGGTCCGAGACCCAGTACTTC. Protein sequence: CASSTQTGSETQYF.

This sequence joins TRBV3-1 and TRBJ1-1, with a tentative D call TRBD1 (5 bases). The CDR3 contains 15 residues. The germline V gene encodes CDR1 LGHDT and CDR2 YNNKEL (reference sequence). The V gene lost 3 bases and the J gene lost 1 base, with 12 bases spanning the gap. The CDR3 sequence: CASSHLGTANTEAFF. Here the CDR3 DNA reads TGTGCCAGCAGCCATCTAGGGACGGCGAACACTGAAGCTTTCTTT.

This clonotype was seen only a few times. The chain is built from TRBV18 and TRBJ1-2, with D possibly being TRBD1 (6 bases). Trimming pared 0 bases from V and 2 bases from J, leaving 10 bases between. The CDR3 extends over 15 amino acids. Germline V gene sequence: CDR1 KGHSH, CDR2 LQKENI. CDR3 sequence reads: CASSPPPGANYGYTF. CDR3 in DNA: TGTGCCAGCTCACCACCGCCAGGGGCGAACTATGGCTACACCTTC.